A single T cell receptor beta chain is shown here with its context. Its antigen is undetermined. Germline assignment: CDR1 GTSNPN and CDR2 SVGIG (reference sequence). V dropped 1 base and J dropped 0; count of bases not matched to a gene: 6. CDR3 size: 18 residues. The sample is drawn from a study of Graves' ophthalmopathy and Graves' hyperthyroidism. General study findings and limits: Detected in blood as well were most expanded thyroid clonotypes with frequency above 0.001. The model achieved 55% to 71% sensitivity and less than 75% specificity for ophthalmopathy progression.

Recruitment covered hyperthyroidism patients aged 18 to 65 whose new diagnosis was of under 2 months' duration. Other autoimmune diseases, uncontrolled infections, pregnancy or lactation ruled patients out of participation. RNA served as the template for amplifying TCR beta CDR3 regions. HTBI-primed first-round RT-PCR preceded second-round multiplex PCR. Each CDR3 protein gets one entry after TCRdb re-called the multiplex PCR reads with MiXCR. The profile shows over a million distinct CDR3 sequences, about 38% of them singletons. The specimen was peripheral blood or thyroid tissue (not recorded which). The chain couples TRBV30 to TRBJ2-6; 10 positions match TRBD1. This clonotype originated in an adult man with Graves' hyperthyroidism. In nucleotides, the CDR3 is TGTGCCTGGAGTGCATGGGACAGGGGTCTCTCTGGGGCCAACGTCCTGACTTTC. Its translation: CAWSAWDRGLSGANVLTF.